This T cell receptor beta chain derives from a study of CD8+ T cells in alopecia areata. For the study at large: Tofacitinib dosing lasted 6 to 18 months, which was then followed by 6 months off drug.

Per germline, CDR1 LNHDA and CDR2 SQIVND (reference sequence). This CDR3 is built from 14 residues. The V end lost 6 bases, the J end lost 3 bases, and 12 bases lay between the germline ends. cDNA prepared by RNA extraction and subsequent reverse transcription served as the template for sequencing. The method was immunoSEQ multiplex PCR; TCRdb's version includes in-frame clones alone and lacks a portion of them. The table includes 60,000 to 70,000 clones, 40% to 50% detected once. This chain links TRBV19 with TRBJ2-1; tentatively, D is TRBD1 (6 bases). Sequenced here: CD8+ T cells sorted from blood, sampled at week 0. The clonotype was recovered from a human donor with alopecia areata. The CDR3 DNA follows: TGTGCCAGTAGATACACAGGGTACTACAATGAGCAGTTCTTC. The encoded protein is CASRYTGYYNEQFF.